The present T cell receptor beta chain was sequenced within a study of blood T cell repertoires in COVID-19. Trimming cost V 6 bases and J 4 bases, with 18 bases left between them. Per the germline V gene, CDR1 is SGHTA and CDR2 is FQGTGA. The CDR3 has 16 amino acids. Original processing notes: Reference gene primer amplification yielded estimated nucleated cell counts. Using immunoSEQ multiplex PCR, the repertoire was profiled, and TCRdb retains in-frame clones only, with some absent. V and J calls and clone size are as listed in that table; D and trimming were resolved from the DNA. This sample yields approximately 200,000 clones, of which approximately 81% are seen a single time; 8% to 11% belongs to the top ten.

The receptor's source is a woman of 80 years or more with COVID-19, enrolled during active disease. The chain combines TRBV7-3 with TRBJ2-2, with D tentatively TRBD2 (6 bases). The sequenced sample consisted of peripheral blood. DNA of the CDR3: TGTGCCAGCAGTCGGGAGCCCCGGCCAGCCACCGGGGAGCTGTTTTTT. It encodes CASSREPRPATGELFF. Based on the CDR3 plus reference TRBV7-3 and TRBJ2-2, the full variable domain is GAGVSQTPSNKVTEKGKYVELRCDPISGHTALYWYRQSLGQGPEFLIYFQGTGAADDSGLPNDRFFAVRPEGSVSTLKIQRTERGDSAVYLCASSREPRPATGELFFGEGSRLTVL.